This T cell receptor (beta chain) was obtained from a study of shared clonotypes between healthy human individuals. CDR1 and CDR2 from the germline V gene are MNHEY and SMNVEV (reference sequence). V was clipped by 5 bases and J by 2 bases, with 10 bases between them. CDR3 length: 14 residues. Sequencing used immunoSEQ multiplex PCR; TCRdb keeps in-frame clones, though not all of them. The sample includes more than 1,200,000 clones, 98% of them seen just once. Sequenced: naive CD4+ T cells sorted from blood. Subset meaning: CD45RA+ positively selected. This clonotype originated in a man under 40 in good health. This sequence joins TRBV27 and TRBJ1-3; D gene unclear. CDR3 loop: CASSPGTAGNTIYF. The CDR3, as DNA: TGTGCCAGCAGTCCCGGCACGGCTGGAAACACCATATATTTT.